The sequence of this TCR beta chain was determined in a study of cytomegalovirus exposure and HLA in healthy donors. Study-level results: In vitro assays verified that a few CMV-associated chains recognized CMV antigens specifically.

CDR1 and CDR2 (germline): PRHDT, FYEKMQ (reference sequence). Trimming removed 5 bases from V and 0 bases from J; junction bases left unmatched: 6. The CDR3 has 15 amino acids. Profiling relied on immunoSEQ multiplex PCR, and the TCRdb table lists in-frame clones only, not all of them. The sample yields approximately 160,000 clones, 65% to 90% seen once. About this clone itself: The antigen is unknown.

The TCR sequence derives from a woman aged 18-30 years in good health and CMV-seronegative. The V call is TRBV13, the J call TRBJ2-7, with 8 positions matching TRBD1. The sequenced sample consisted of PBMCs. CDR3 nucleotides: TGTGCCAGCAGCCCCGGACAGGGTGGCTCCTACGAGCAGTACTTC. This translates into CASSPGQGGSYEQYF.